This note documents a single TCR beta chain sequence. This clonotype is judged medium-sized (0.01 to 0.1%). Its antigen is currently not known. Within one base of it there is no much larger clone, and no base qualities were kept. The record originates from a study of T-cell reconstitution after alpha-beta-depleted transplantation in children (TCRdb year 2016). Study-wide context: T-cell immune reconstitution after TCRalphabeta/CD19-depleted allogeneic hematopoietic cell transplantation in children was quantitatively tracked in the study by means of TCR repertoire profiling. General findings and caveats noted by the study authors: Hyperexpanded clone frequencies declined over subsequent months; after one year, T-cell counts and TCRbeta diversity were mostly attributed to newly produced T cells. The apparently early recovery of alphabetaT-cell counts about two months after transplant reportedly depended on only several hundred rapidly expanded clones that came from non-depleted graft cells. In some patients, the high TCRbeta diversity seen at day 60 was put down to recipient T cells and intrathymic progenitors that had survived conditioning.

Libraries were built with PCR. Sequencer: Illumina HiSeq 2500. TCR library preparation used molecular barcoding, with unique molecular identifiers applied to normalize quantification of the TCRbeta repertoire. The public sequencing data were trimmed at Q25 with fastp and processed into clonotypes with MiXCR by TCRdb, which kept only in-frame beta chains. Each CDR3 protein appears once, grouped with its most common genes and DNA. Recorded for this sample are 5,000 to 7,500 distinct CDR3 sequences; about 10% of them occurred a single time. The biggest ten clones account for about 22% of the sample. Explained via the paper, the treatment or condition label denotes: allogeneic hematopoietic cell transplantation with graft depleted of TCRalphabeta T cells and CD19 B cells. The children who served as transplant recipients had been given grafts of TCRalphabeta/CD19-depleted allogeneic hematopoietic cells.

Sequenced material: PBMCs, mostly from graft donor cells, taken 180 days after TCRalphabeta/CD19-depleted stem cell transplant. The sequence came from a child less than two years old who had a stem cell transplant for acute myeloid leukemia, so the T cells may come from the graft donor.

The base sequence is TGTGCCACCAGCAGTCCCGGGACAGGGGGAAGGAATGAGCAGTTCTTC. This gives the protein CATSSPGTGGRNEQFF. The rearranged segments are TRBV15 and TRBJ2-1, and 11 junctional nucleotides match TRBD1. CDR1 LNHNV and CDR2 YYDKDF are derived from the germline V gene (reference sequence). Relative to germline, V is missing 3 bases and J is missing 7 bases, with 8 bases of the junction outside any gene match. Taken from cysteine to phenylalanine, the CDR3 has 16 residues. The DNA shown is the 48-base CDR3, in frame from base 1.